The 14 T cell receptor beta chains below come from one sample, sequenced in a study of human T cells and chemical hapten exposure. Each CDR3 protein is one row after TCRdb ran MiXCR on the RACE reads. The sample yields a few hundred thousand distinct CDR3 sequences, approximately 7.5% seen once. Specified time point: pre-sensitization, week 0. Indicated treatment: therapeutic diphenylcyclopropenone sensitization with weekly scalp DPC. The sample consisted of whole blood, taken in connection with sensitization to the hapten diphenylcyclopropenone (DPC). The receptors were gathered from a man aged 18 to 29 with alopecia areata. Some clones in this sample may be carry-over from other donors' samples.

The chain links TRBV27 to TRBJ2-7, with D perhaps TRBD1 or TRBD2 (5 bases each). This CDR3 region has 14 residues. Trimming stripped 6 bases from V and 0 bases from J, with 12 bases between. CDR1 and CDR2 from the germline V gene are MNHEY and SMNVEV (reference sequence). The CDR3 DNA follows: TGTGCCAGCAGGCCCTGGGGGAGCTCCTACGAGCAGTACTTC. It codes for CASRPWGSSYEQYF.

Ten or more counts support this clonotype. This chain uses TRBV20-1 with TRBJ1-3; 7 positions match TRBD1. The CDR3 covers 16 residues. Trimming took 2 bases from V and 1 from J; bases not matched to a gene: 8. CDR1 is DFQATT, CDR2 SNEGSKA, per germline (reference sequence). In DNA form, the CDR3 reads TGCAGTGCTAGAAGAGGACAGGCCTTTTCTGGAAACACCATATATTTT. Amino acid sequence: CSARRGQAFSGNTIYF.

The rearrangement links TRBV9 to TRBJ1-2, with TRBD1 as a possible D gene (5 bases). Trimming left V 5 bases short and J 4 bases short, with 12 bases between. The CDR3 extends over 13 amino acids. The germline V gene has CDR1 SGDLS and CDR2 YYNGEE. The CDR3 DNA follows: TGTGCCAGCAGAGGGGCAGAGCGCTATGGCTACACCTTC. Its protein is CASRGAERYGYTF.

This clonotype was recorded at least ten times. This chain joins TRBV24-1 and TRBJ1-2; 9 bases align to TRBD1. J lost 1 base, V lost 7 bases, and 6 bases had no gene match. The germline V gene encodes CDR1 KGHDR and CDR2 SFDVKD. CDR3 length: 15 amino acids. CDR3 protein: CATRAGTGSNYGYTF. For the CDR3, the DNA is TGTGCCACCAGGGCCGGGACAGGGAGTAACTATGGCTACACCTTC.

The genes are TRBV4-3 and TRBJ2-5; 15 nucleotides line up with TRBD2. CDR1 is LGHNA and CDR2 is YSLEER in the germline V gene. V shed 5 bases, J shed 2 bases, and the junction held 3 bases outside the gene matches. CDR3 size: 16 residues. The CDR3 bases are TGCGCCAGCAGCAGGGGACTAGCGGGGGGACAAGAGACCCAGTACTTC. Protein sequence: CASSRGLAGGQETQYF.

This clonotype was found a few times. The chain links TRBV12-3 or TRBV12-4 to TRBJ1-4; TRBD1 matches 9 bases. CDR3 length: 15 residues. The V segment lost 6 bases and the J segment 8 bases; nucleotides outside the gene matches: 10. The CDR3 is CASSPGTGFGEKLFF. The CDR3 coding sequence is TGTGCCAGCAGCCCCGGGACAGGGTTTGGGGAAAAACTGTTTTTT.

This clonotype was seen a few times. The chain joins TRBV4-3 to TRBJ2-7; tentatively, D is TRBD2 (5 bases). CDR1 is LGHNA, CDR2 YSLEER, per germline. Trimming left V 0 bases short and J 0 bases short, with 9 bases between. CDR3 size: 15 residues. Here the CDR3 reads CASSQDTGSSYEQYF. The CDR3, as DNA: TGCGCCAGCAGCCAAGATACGGGAAGCTCCTACGAGCAGTACTTC.

This clonotype was seen ten or more times. This chain uses TRBV9 with TRBJ2-3; D is unresolved. From germline, CDR1 is SGDLS and CDR2 YYNGEE. This CDR3 region has 16 residues. V lost 4 bases and J lost 4, with 19 bases in between. CDR3 nucleotide sequence: TGTGCCAGCAGCAAAGCCAGGAGCCTTGGCCCAGATACGCAGTATTTT. Translation gives CASSKARSLGPDTQYF.

The chain recombines TRBV6-5 with TRBJ2-3; D gene ambiguous. The V and J ends lost 10 bases and 2 bases respectively, with 13 bases between them. The CDR3 loop spans 13 amino acids. Germline CDR1 and CDR2: MNHEY and SVGAGI. This chain's CDR3 is CATRAVATDTQYF. CDR3 DNA sequence: TGTGCCACCCGGGCAGTGGCCACAGATACGCAGTATTTT.

This chain joins TRBV20-1 and TRBJ2-1; 10 nucleotides align to TRBD1. The CDR3 loop spans 13 amino acids. The trim removed 6 bases at V and 8 bases at J, leaving 7 bases unmatched. In germline, CDR1 is DFQATT, CDR2 SNEGSKA (reference sequence). The CDR3 bases are TGCAGTGCGAGGGACAGGGGTATTTATGAGCAGTTCTTC. As protein: CSARDRGIYEQFF.

The rearrangement joins TRBV6-1 to TRBJ1-6; TRBD1 might be the D (6 bases). Germline V CDR1 and CDR2: MNHNS, SASEGT. This CDR3 contains 14 residues. Trimming removed 10 bases at V and 1 base at J, with 11 bases between. As DNA, the CDR3 is TGTGCCACCCACCAGGGGTCCTATAATTCACCCCTCCACTTT. Protein: CATHQGSYNSPLHF.

The table lists this clonotype with many counts. The V call is TRBV25-1, the J call TRBJ1-2, with D unresolved. The V end was cut by 2 bases, the J end by 4 bases, with 14 bases between. The length of the CDR3 is 15 residues. The germline V gene has CDR1 MGHDK and CDR2 SYGVNS. CDR3 coding DNA: TGTGCCAGCAGTGAAGCAGCGGAGGGCCTCTATGGCTACACCTTC. Encoded protein: CASSEAAEGLYGYTF.

This clonotype appeared a few times. This chain connects TRBV4-3 to TRBJ1-2; D remains unclear. CDR3 size: 14 residues. Trimming removed 4 bases from V and 5 bases from J, with 14 bases in between. Germline values: CDR1 LGHNA, CDR2 YSLEER. The CDR3 region is CASSPRRTLYGYTF. The CDR3 DNA is TGCGCCAGCAGCCCCCGACGGACTTTATATGGCTACACCTTC.

A few counts support this clonotype. This chain joins TRBV29-1 and TRBJ1-2, with D unresolved. CDR3 length equals 13 residues. The germline V and J ends were trimmed by 7 bases and 7 bases, with 19 bases remaining between them. Germline V CDR1 and CDR2: SQVTM, ANQGSEA. For the CDR3, the DNA is TGCAGCGCCTATACCTCAGATAGCGGTGGCTACACCTTC. Its protein product is CSAYTSDSGGYTF.